A selection of T cell receptor beta chains follows, all from one sample in a study of identical twins. TCRdb re-derived calls from the 5' RACE reads in MiXCR, one entry per CDR3 protein. The sample consists of under 300,000 distinct CDR3 sequences, about 8.5% of them appearing once. The data also belong to a second study, concerning yellow fever vaccine responses in identical twins.

Input material: CD8+ T cells sorted from blood. These receptor sequences come from a woman aged 18 to 35 in good health. CDR3s include the opening cysteine and the closing phenylalanine or tryptophan. The D gene is left open where the match is weak. Not all rows give a size; the values are once, few, many and, for expanded clones, a class.

j_call,d_call,clone_size,v_call,cdr3_nt,cdr3_aa
TRBJ2-2,.,few,TRBV4-3,TGCGCCAGCAGCCCCCACCTCCGGGACGGCTACACCGGGGAGCTGTTTTTT,CASSPHLRDGYTGELFF
TRBJ2-1,.,many,TRBV2,TGTGCCAGCAGTGATTATTTAGGGCTACCGCGCAATGAGCAGTTCTTC,CASSDYLGLPRNEQFF
TRBJ2-3,TRBD2,few,TRBV27,TGTGCCAGCAGTTGGCGGGGGGCATCAGATACGCAGTATTTT,CASSWRGASDTQYF
TRBJ2-2,.,.,TRBV5-5,TGTGCCAGCAGCTTGTCTCCTACCTACACGGGCCCCGGGGAGCTGTTTTTT,CASSLSPTYTGPGELFF
TRBJ2-3,.,.,TRBV24-1,TGTGCCACCAGTCCCCAGAGTTCGGGCGGGGTTACGCAGTATTTT,CATSPQSSGGVTQYF
TRBJ2-5,.,.,TRBV3-1,TGTGCCAGCAGCCAAAAGGAGAGGTACCAAGAGACCCAGTACTTC,CASSQKERYQETQYF
TRBJ2-1,TRBD2,few,TRBV12-3/TRBV12-4,TGTGCCAGCAGTTTAGGGCTAGCGGGAATCGATGAGCAGTTCTTC,CASSLGLAGIDEQFF
TRBJ2-7,.,few,TRBV15,TGTGCCACCAGCATACAACGGTCCACCTACGAGCAGTACTTC,CATSIQRSTYEQYF
TRBJ2-3,.,.,TRBV5-6,TGTGCCAGCAGCTTGGCCTTAGGTCCGGGACGTTCAGATACGCAGTATTTT,CASSLALGPGRSDTQYF
TRBJ2-1,.,many,TRBV27,TGTGCCAGCAGTCCCGGGGGGCCCCCGGGCAATGAGCAGTTCTTC,CASSPGGPPGNEQFF
TRBJ2-7,TRBD2,.,TRBV20-1,TGCAGTGCTAGCCGGACTAGCGGGAGTGACGAGCAGTACTTC,CSASRTSGSDEQYF